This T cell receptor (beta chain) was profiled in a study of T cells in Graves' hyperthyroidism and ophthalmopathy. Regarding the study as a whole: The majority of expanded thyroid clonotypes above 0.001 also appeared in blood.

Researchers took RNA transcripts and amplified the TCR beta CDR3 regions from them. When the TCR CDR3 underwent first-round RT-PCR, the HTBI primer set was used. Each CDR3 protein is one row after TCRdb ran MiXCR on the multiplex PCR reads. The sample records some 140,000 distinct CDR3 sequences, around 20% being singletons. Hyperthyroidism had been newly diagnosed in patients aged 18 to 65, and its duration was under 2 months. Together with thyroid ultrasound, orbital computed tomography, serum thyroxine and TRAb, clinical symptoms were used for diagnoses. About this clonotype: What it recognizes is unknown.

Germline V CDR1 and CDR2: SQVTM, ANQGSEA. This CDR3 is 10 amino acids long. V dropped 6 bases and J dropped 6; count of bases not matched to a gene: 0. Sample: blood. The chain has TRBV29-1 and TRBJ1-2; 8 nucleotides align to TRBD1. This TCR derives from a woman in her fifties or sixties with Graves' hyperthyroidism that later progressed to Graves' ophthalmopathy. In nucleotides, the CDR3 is TGCAGCGTGACAGGGGATGGCTACACCTTC. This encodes CSVTGDGYTF.